These T cell receptor beta chains were read from a single sample in a study of OX40 agonist ivuxolimab in advanced cancers. Here immunoSEQ multiplex PCR was the method, and the copy in TCRdb shows in-frame clones only, minus some. This sample has some 39,000 clones, with 81% found just once. The sample consisted of CD4+ or CD8+ T cells sorted from blood, taken in a trial of the OX40 agonist ivuxolimab. Receptors originate from an adult with an advanced solid tumor such as melanoma, head and neck, liver or kidney cancer. Each CDR3 is given with its conserved first and last residue. D genes are given only for firm matches. Clone size is stated in some rows and not others, as once, few, many or a class when expanded.

j_call: TRBJ2-3
clone_size: -
d_call: TRBD1
v_call: TRBV9
cdr3_aa: CASSAQGASGTDTQYF
cdr3_nt: TGTGCCAGCAGCGCGCAGGGGGCTTCGGGCACAGATACGCAGTATTTT

j_call: TRBJ1-2
clone_size: -
d_call: TRBD1
v_call: TRBV27
cdr3_aa: CASSYHRTGSSYTF
cdr3_nt: TGTGCCAGCAGCTACCACCGGACAGGGTCGAGCTACACCTTC

j_call: TRBJ2-1
clone_size: -
d_call: -
v_call: TRBV28
cdr3_aa: CASSFATAEQFF
cdr3_nt: TGTGCCAGCAGTTTCGCCACCGCTGAGCAGTTCTTC

j_call: TRBJ1-2
clone_size: -
d_call: -
v_call: TRBV18
cdr3_aa: CASSPKSGNGYTF
cdr3_nt: TGTGCCAGCTCACCAAAGTCAGGAAATGGCTACACCTTC

j_call: TRBJ2-7
clone_size: -
d_call: -
v_call: TRBV9
cdr3_aa: CASSRDFSSYEQYF
cdr3_nt: TGTGCCAGCAGTCGGGACTTCAGCTCCTACGAGCAGTACTTC

j_call: TRBJ2-7
clone_size: -
d_call: -
v_call: TRBV19
cdr3_aa: CASSIEQGHCSYEQYF
cdr3_nt: TGTGCCAGTAGTATTGAACAGGGCCACTGCTCCTACGAGCAGTACTTC

j_call: TRBJ1-1
clone_size: -
d_call: -
v_call: TRBV30
cdr3_aa: CAWSKKASNTEAFF
cdr3_nt: TGTGCCTGGAGTAAAAAGGCATCGAACACTGAAGCTTTCTTT

j_call: TRBJ2-1
clone_size: -
d_call: -
v_call: TRBV6-6
cdr3_aa: CASSLSGVNEQFF
cdr3_nt: TGTGCCAGCAGTTTATCAGGGGTCAATGAGCAGTTCTTC

j_call: TRBJ1-1
clone_size: -
d_call: -
v_call: TRBV14
cdr3_aa: CASSQDSANTEAFF
cdr3_nt: TGTGCCAGCAGCCAAGATTCAGCAAACACTGAAGCTTTCTTT

j_call: TRBJ1-5
clone_size: once
d_call: -
v_call: TRBV6-1
cdr3_aa: CASSEQGRRGNQPQHF
cdr3_nt: TGTGCCAGCAGTGAACAGGGACGGCGGGGCAATCAGCCCCAGCATTTT

j_call: TRBJ2-7
clone_size: -
d_call: -
v_call: TRBV5-4
cdr3_aa: CASSLGAGYEQYF
cdr3_nt: TGTGCCAGCAGCTTGGGGGCAGGGTACGAGCAGTACTTC

j_call: TRBJ1-4
clone_size: -
d_call: -
v_call: TRBV9
cdr3_aa: CASSVDAHPNEKLFF
cdr3_nt: TGTGCCAGCAGCGTAGATGCGCACCCAAATGAAAAACTGTTTTTT

j_call: TRBJ2-7
clone_size: -
d_call: TRBD2
v_call: TRBV19
cdr3_aa: CASSKLAGGTYEQYF
cdr3_nt: TGTGCCAGTAGTAAACTAGCGGGGGGGACCTACGAGCAGTACTTC

j_call: TRBJ1-6
clone_size: -
d_call: -
v_call: TRBV6-1
cdr3_aa: CATRQPPARDSPLHF
cdr3_nt: TGTGCCACCCGTCAGCCCCCGGCGAGGGATTCACCCCTCCACTTT

j_call: TRBJ1-2
clone_size: -
d_call: TRBD1
v_call: TRBV27
cdr3_aa: CASRPGQGVNYGYTF
cdr3_nt: TGTGCCAGCAGACCCGGACAGGGGGTTAACTATGGCTACACCTTC

j_call: TRBJ2-7
clone_size: -
d_call: -
v_call: TRBV11-2
cdr3_aa: CASSLGTVNSYEQYF
cdr3_nt: TGTGCCAGCAGCTTAGGGACAGTAAACTCCTACGAGCAGTACTTC

j_call: TRBJ2-7
clone_size: -
d_call: -
v_call: TRBV5-3
cdr3_aa: CARSADWDRPYEQYF
cdr3_nt: TGTGCCAGAAGCGCTGATTGGGACCGCCCCTACGAGCAGTACTTC

j_call: TRBJ2-5
clone_size: -
d_call: TRBD1
v_call: TRBV18
cdr3_aa: CASSPVTNRGGETQYF
cdr3_nt: TGTGCCAGCTCACCAGTCACAAACAGGGGTGGAGAGACCCAGTACTTC

j_call: TRBJ2-1
clone_size: -
d_call: -
v_call: TRBV11-2
cdr3_aa: CASSFERPDEQFF
cdr3_nt: TGTGCCAGCAGCTTCGAGCGTCCCGATGAGCAGTTCTTC

j_call: TRBJ2-3
clone_size: -
d_call: -
v_call: TRBV18
cdr3_aa: CASSLNLDTQYF
cdr3_nt: TGTGCCAGCTCGCTGAACCTGGATACGCAGTATTTT

j_call: TRBJ2-7
clone_size: -
d_call: TRBD1
v_call: TRBV28
cdr3_aa: CASSPGQGPHEQYF
cdr3_nt: TGTGCCAGCAGCCCGGGACAGGGCCCCCACGAGCAGTACTTC

j_call: TRBJ2-1
clone_size: -
d_call: -
v_call: TRBV2
cdr3_aa: CASSDGGLYNEQFF
cdr3_nt: TGTGCCAGCAGTGATGGCGGGCTATACAATGAGCAGTTCTTC

j_call: TRBJ2-7
clone_size: -
d_call: TRBD1
v_call: TRBV6-5
cdr3_aa: CASSKTGTYEQYF
cdr3_nt: TGTGCCAGCAGCAAGACAGGGACCTACGAGCAGTACTTC

j_call: TRBJ2-1
clone_size: -
d_call: -
v_call: TRBV11-2
cdr3_aa: CASSLERSSYNEQFF
cdr3_nt: TGTGCCAGCAGCTTAGAGAGGAGCTCCTACAATGAGCAGTTCTTC

j_call: TRBJ1-1
clone_size: few
d_call: -
v_call: TRBV7-1
cdr3_aa: CASSSRTLRTLKLSQDSSNTEAFF
cdr3_nt: TGTGCCAGCAGCTCGAGGACTCTTCGAACACTGAAGCTTTCCCAGGACTCTTCGAACACTGAAGCTTTCTTT

j_call: TRBJ1-5
clone_size: few
d_call: TRBD1
v_call: TRBV27
cdr3_aa: CASILQQGDHQPQHF
cdr3_nt: TGTGCCAGCATCCTCCAACAGGGGGATCATCAGCCCCAGCATTTT

j_call: TRBJ2-2
clone_size: -
d_call: TRBD1
v_call: TRBV6-5
cdr3_aa: CASTRQGANTGELFF
cdr3_nt: TGTGCCAGCACTCGACAGGGGGCCAACACCGGGGAGCTGTTTTTT

j_call: TRBJ1-2
clone_size: -
d_call: -
v_call: TRBV28
cdr3_aa: CASTRGAVRYGYTF
cdr3_nt: TGTGCCAGCACCCGGGGGGCGGTTCGCTATGGCTACACCTTC

j_call: TRBJ2-1
clone_size: -
d_call: -
v_call: TRBV5-6
cdr3_aa: CASSPALSEAYNEQFF
cdr3_nt: TGTGCCAGCAGCCCGGCCCTTAGCGAGGCCTACAATGAGCAGTTCTTC

j_call: TRBJ1-3
clone_size: -
d_call: -
v_call: TRBV28
cdr3_aa: CASSFQGTGNTIYF
cdr3_nt: TGTGCCAGCAGTTTTCAGGGAACTGGAAACACCATATATTTT

j_call: TRBJ1-3
clone_size: once
d_call: -
v_call: TRBV6-5
cdr3_aa: CASSYTLGGSGNTIYF
cdr3_nt: TGTGCCAGCAGTTACACACTTGGGGGCTCTGGAAACACCATATATTTT

j_call: TRBJ2-7
clone_size: -
d_call: TRBD1
v_call: TRBV7-6
cdr3_aa: CASSSRPGQGHIEQYF
cdr3_nt: TGTGCCAGCAGTTCAAGACCGGGACAGGGGCACATCGAGCAGTACTTC

j_call: TRBJ2-5
clone_size: -
d_call: -
v_call: TRBV23-1
cdr3_aa: CASSQSWHF
cdr3_nt: TGCGCCAGCAGTCAATCGTGGCACTTC

j_call: TRBJ1-1
clone_size: -
d_call: TRBD1
v_call: TRBV6-1
cdr3_aa: CASSATGRTEAFF
cdr3_nt: TGTGCCAGCAGTGCGACAGGGAGAACTGAAGCTTTCTTT

j_call: TRBJ1-1
clone_size: -
d_call: -
v_call: TRBV7-2
cdr3_aa: CASSPGRVLFRFF
cdr3_nt: TGTGCCAGCAGCCCCGGCAGGGTACTTTTCCGTTTCTTT

j_call: TRBJ2-6
clone_size: -
d_call: -
v_call: TRBV19
cdr3_aa: CASSPGGGGPGANVLTF
cdr3_nt: TGTGCCAGTAGCCCCGGGGGCGGGGGCCCCGGGGCCAACGTCCTGACTTTC

j_call: TRBJ1-1
clone_size: -
d_call: TRBD1
v_call: TRBV7-2
cdr3_aa: CASSFGQGNTEAFF
cdr3_nt: TGTGCCAGCAGCTTCGGACAGGGGAACACTGAAGCTTTCTTT

j_call: TRBJ2-3
clone_size: -
d_call: -
v_call: TRBV7-6
cdr3_aa: CASSRGSLAVGDTQYF
cdr3_nt: TGTGCCAGCAGTCGTGGGAGTCTAGCAGTGGGGGATACGCAGTATTTT

j_call: TRBJ2-3
clone_size: -
d_call: TRBD2
v_call: TRBV6-6
cdr3_aa: CASRSGGSTDTQYF
cdr3_nt: TGTGCCAGCAGATCGGGAGGTTCAACAGATACGCAGTATTTT

j_call: TRBJ2-5
clone_size: once
d_call: -
v_call: TRBV6-5
cdr3_aa: CASSYSTAEQYF
cdr3_nt: TGTGCCAGCAGTTACTCAACAGCAGAGCAGTACTTC

j_call: TRBJ1-1
clone_size: -
d_call: TRBD1
v_call: TRBV19
cdr3_aa: CASFRGRMNTEAFF
cdr3_nt: TGTGCCAGTTTCAGGGGGAGGATGAACACTGAAGCTTTCTTT